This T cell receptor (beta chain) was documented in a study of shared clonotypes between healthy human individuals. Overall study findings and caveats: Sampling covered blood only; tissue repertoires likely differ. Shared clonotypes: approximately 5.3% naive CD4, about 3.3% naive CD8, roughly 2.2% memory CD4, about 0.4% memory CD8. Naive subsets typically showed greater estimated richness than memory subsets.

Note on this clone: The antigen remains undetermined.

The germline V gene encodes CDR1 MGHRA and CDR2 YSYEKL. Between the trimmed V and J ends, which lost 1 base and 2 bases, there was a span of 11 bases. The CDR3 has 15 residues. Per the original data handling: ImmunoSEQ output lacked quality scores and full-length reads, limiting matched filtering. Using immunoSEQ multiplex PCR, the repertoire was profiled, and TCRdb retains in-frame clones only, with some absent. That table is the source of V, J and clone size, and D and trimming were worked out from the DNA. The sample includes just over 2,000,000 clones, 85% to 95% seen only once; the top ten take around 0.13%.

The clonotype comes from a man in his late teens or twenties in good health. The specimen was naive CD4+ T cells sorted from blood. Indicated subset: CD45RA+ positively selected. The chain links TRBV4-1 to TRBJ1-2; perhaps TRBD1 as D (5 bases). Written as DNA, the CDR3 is TGCGCCAGCAGCCAAGGGCAGGGCCCAAACTATGGCTACACCTTC. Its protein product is CASSQGQGPNYGYTF.